These 5 T cell receptor beta chains share one sample of origin, sequenced in a study of tumour-infiltrating T cells in Burkitt lymphoma. Assay used: immunoSEQ multiplex PCR; TCRdb lists only in-frame clones, some missing. The data show 14,000 or so clones, about 33% seen once. The sample was tumor tissue. These receptors were collected from a human donor with diffuse large B-cell lymphoma.

Relative to its sample, this clone is medium-sized. V and J are TRBV27 and TRBJ2-3; 11 positions agree with TRBD2. The CDR3 sequence is 16 residues long. The trim removed 6 bases at V and 2 bases at J, leaving 7 bases unmatched. CDR1 is MNHEY and CDR2 is SMNVEV in the germline V gene (reference sequence). The CDR3, as DNA: TGTGCCAGCAGCCCAGGACTAGCGGGTTTCACAGATACGCAGTATTTT. Its protein product is CASSPGLAGFTDTQYF.

The chain joins TRBV29-1 to TRBJ2-1, with no clear D. The CDR3 runs 12 residues. Germline CDR1 and CDR2: SQVTM and ANQGSEA. V lost 2 bases to trimming and J lost 8 bases, with 10 bases between them. CDR3: CSVELVNDEQFF. The CDR3, as DNA: TGCAGCGTTGAACTGGTCAACGATGAGCAGTTCTTC.

The V call is TRBV6-6, the J call TRBJ2-7; 7 bases are a match to TRBD1. CDR1 is MNHNY, CDR2 SVGAGI, per germline (reference sequence). The CDR3 is 14 residues long. The V and J ends lost 5 bases and 3 bases, in that order; junction bases with no gene match: 7. This chain's CDR3 is CASSQARDSYEQYF. The CDR3 nucleotides are TGTGCCAGCAGTCAGGCCCGGGACAGCTACGAGCAGTACTTC.

This clone came up a few times. The rearrangement uses TRBV7-8 and TRBJ2-7; TRBD1 or TRBD2 may be the D gene (5 bases each). The V gene lost 4 bases and the J gene lost 2 bases, with 18 bases spanning the gap. This CDR3 contains 16 residues. Germline CDR1 reads SGHVS; CDR2 reads FQNEAQ. In nucleotides, the CDR3 is TGTGCCAGCAGCTCAGACCCCGGGACCGAAACCTACGAGCAGTACTTC. Encoded protein: CASSSDPGTETYEQYF.

The rearrangement uses TRBV6-6 and TRBJ1-1; D might be TRBD1 (6 bases). Germline loops: CDR1 MNHNY, CDR2 SVGAGI (reference sequence). The CDR3 spans 12 residues. Trimming removed 11 bases from V and 4 bases from J, with 14 bases in between. For the CDR3, the DNA is TGTGCCGCCTCGTTCAGGGGCACTGAAGCTTTCTTT. Its protein product is CAASFRGTEAFF.